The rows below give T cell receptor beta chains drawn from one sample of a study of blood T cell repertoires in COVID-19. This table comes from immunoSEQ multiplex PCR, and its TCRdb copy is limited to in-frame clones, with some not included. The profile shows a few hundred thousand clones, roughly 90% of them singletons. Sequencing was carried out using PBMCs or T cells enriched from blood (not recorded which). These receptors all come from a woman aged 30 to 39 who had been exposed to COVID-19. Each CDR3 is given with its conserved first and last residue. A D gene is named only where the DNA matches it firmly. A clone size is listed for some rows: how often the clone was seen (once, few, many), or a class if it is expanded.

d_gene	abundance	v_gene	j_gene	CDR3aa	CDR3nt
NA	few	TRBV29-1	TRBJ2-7	CSVGSGNYEQYF	TGCAGCGTTGGTTCCGGGAACTACGAGCAGTACTTC
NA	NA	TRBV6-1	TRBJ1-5	CASSESPTGLGNQPQHF	TGTGCCAGCAGTGAATCTCCTACAGGGTTGGGGAATCAGCCCCAGCATTTT
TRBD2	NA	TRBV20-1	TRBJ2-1	CSASGVGLGGRSYNEQFF	TGCAGTGCTAGTGGTGTGGGATTGGGAGGGCGTTCCTACAATGAGCAGTTCTTC
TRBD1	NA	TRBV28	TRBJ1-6	CASTADRESYNSPLHF	TGTGCCAGCACTGCCGACAGGGAATCCTATAATTCACCCCTCCACTTT
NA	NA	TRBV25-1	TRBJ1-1	CASIPDRVNTEAFF	TGTGCCAGCATTCCGGACAGAGTTAACACTGAAGCTTTCTTT
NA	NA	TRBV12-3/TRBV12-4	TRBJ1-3	CASSLRGNTIYF	TGTGCCAGCAGTTTAAGGGGGAACACCATATATTTT
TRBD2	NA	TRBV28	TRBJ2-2	CASNTRRATSGNTGELFF	TGTGCCAGCAATACACGGAGGGCGACTAGCGGGAACACCGGGGAGCTGTTTTTT
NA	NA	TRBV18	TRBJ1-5	CASSPGAADQPQHF	TGTGCCAGCTCACCGGGAGCAGCCGATCAGCCCCAGCATTTT
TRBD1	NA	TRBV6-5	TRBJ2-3	CASSYGTGGVTDTQYF	TGTGCCAGCAGTTACGGAACAGGGGGAGTAACAGATACGCAGTATTTT
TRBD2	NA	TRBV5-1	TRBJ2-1	CASSLSGSSYNEQFF	TGCGCCAGCAGCCTAAGCGGGAGCTCCTACAATGAGCAGTTCTTC
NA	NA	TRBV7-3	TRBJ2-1	CASSLYGSLENEQFF	TGTGCCAGCAGCTTATACGGGAGCCTGGAAAATGAGCAGTTCTTC
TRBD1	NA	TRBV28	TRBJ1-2	CASSSFLGTVYGYTF	TGTGCCAGCAGTTCGTTTCTCGGGACAGTCTATGGCTACACCTTC
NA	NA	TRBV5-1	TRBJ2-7	CASSLGLTSYSYEQYF	TGCGCCAGCAGTCTGGGCCTTACTAGTTATTCCTACGAGCAGTACTTC
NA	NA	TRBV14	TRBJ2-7	CASSQGTPSYEQYF	TGTGCCAGCAGCCAAGGGACACCTTCCTACGAGCAGTACTTC
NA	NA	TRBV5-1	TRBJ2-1	CASSILVSDRDEQFF	TGCGCCAGCAGCATATTAGTGTCTGATCGAGATGAGCAGTTCTTC
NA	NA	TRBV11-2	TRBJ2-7	CASSSTWGLAYEQYF	TGTGCCAGCAGCTCAACCTGGGGGCTAGCCTACGAGCAGTACTTC
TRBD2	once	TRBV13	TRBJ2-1	CASSVRLAGLNNEQFF	TGTGCCAGCAGCGTACGACTAGCGGGACTCAACAATGAGCAGTTCTTC
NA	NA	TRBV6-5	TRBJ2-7	CASTPTGFWYEQYF	TGTGCCAGCACCCCCACAGGTTTTTGGTACGAGCAGTACTTC
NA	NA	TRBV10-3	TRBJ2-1	CAISSTDVEQFF	TGTGCCATCAGTTCCACAGATGTGGAGCAGTTCTTC
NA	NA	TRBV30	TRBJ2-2	CAWTYERVWDLANTGELFF	TGTGCCTGGACCTACGAGAGGGTTTGGGACTTAGCGAACACCGGGGAGCTGTTTTTT
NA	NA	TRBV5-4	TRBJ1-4	CASSLDRDDEKLFF	TGTGCCAGCAGCTTGGACAGGGATGATGAAAAACTGTTTTTT
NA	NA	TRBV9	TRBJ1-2	CASSEHPRTSGNYGYTF	TGTGCCAGCAGCGAGCACCCTCGGACCTCGGGGAACTATGGCTACACCTTC
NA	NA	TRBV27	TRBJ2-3	CASSPGQREREQYF	TGTGCCAGCAGCCCCGGACAGAGAGAAAGAGAGCAGTATTTT
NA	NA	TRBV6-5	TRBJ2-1	CASGASPASNEQFF	TGTGCCAGCGGAGCCTCTCCCGCTTCCAATGAGCAGTTCTTC
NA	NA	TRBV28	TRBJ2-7	CATGVQTYEQYF	TGTGCCACCGGGGTCCAAACCTACGAGCAGTACTTC
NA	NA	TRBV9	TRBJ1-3	CASTPRVGNTIYF	TGTGCCAGCACCCCCCGGGTGGGAAACACCATATATTTT
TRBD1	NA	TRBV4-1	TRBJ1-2	CASSSEGQGKGYGYTF	TGCGCCAGCAGCTCAGAGGGACAGGGGAAGGGATATGGCTACACCTTC
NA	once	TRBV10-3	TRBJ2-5	CAISALDSGQETQYF	TGTGCCATCAGTGCCCTGGACAGCGGACAAGAGACCCAGTACTTC
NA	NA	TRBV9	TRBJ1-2	CASSSDRINYGYTF	TGTGCCAGCAGCTCCGACAGGATCAACTATGGCTACACCTTC
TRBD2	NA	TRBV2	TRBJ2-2	CASRASGRNTGELFF	TGTGCCAGCCGGGCGAGCGGGAGAAACACCGGGGAGCTGTTTTTT
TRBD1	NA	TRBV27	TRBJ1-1	CASSSTGTGSNTEAFF	TGTGCCAGCAGTTCTACCGGGACAGGGTCGAACACTGAAGCTTTCTTT
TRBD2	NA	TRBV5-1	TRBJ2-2	CASSPPGVAGVRGKWAGELFF	TGCGCCAGCAGCCCGCCGGGGGTAGCGGGAGTTCGGGGAAAGTGGGCCGGGGAGCTGTTTTTT
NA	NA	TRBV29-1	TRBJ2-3	CSVLSRLNWGTDTQYF	TGCAGCGTCCTCAGCCGACTAAACTGGGGCACAGATACGCAGTATTTT
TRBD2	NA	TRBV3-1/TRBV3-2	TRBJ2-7	CASGRAGDEQYF	TGTGCCAGCGGGAGGGCCGGGGACGAGCAGTACTTC
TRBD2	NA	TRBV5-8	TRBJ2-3	CASSRTSGSSTDTQYF	TGTGCCAGCAGCAGAACTAGCGGGAGTAGCACAGATACGCAGTATTTT
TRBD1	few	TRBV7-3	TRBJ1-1	CASGGGGQGEAFF	TGTGCCAGCGGTGGGGGAGGACAGGGAGAAGCTTTCTTT
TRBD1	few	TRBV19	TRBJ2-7	CASSILEGAGPQYF	TGTGCCAGTAGTATCCTAGAGGGGGCAGGGCCGCAGTACTTC
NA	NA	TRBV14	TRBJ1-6	CASSQGLGKISPLHF	TGTGCCAGCAGCCAAGGCCTCGGGAAAATTTCACCCCTCCACTTT
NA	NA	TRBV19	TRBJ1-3	CASMDGVFGNTIYF	TGTGCCAGTATGGACGGGGTCTTTGGAAACACCATATATTTT
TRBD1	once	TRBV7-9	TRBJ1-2	CASSTGQGAYGYTF	TGTGCCAGCAGCACGGGACAGGGGGCCTATGGCTACACCTTC
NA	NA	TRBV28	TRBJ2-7	CASEGTSGYEQYF	TGTGCCAGCGAAGGGACCAGCGGGTACGAGCAGTACTTC
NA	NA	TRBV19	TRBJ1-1	CASSISPNTEAFF	TGTGCCAGTAGTATAAGCCCTAACACTGAAGCTTTCTTT
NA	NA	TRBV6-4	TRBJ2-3	CASSVGADTDTQYF	TGTGCCAGCAGTGTAGGAGCGGACACAGATACGCAGTATTTT
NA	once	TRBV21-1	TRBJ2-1	CASSATGLEQFF	TGTGCCAGCAGCGCAACGGGTCTTGAGCAGTTCTTC
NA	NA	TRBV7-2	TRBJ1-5	CASSLGGGSNQPQHF	TGTGCCAGCAGCTTAGGGGGAGGGAGCAATCAGCCCCAGCATTTT
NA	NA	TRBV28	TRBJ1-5	CASSLGRRNQPQHF	TGTGCCAGCAGTTTGGGCCGTCGCAATCAGCCCCAGCATTTT
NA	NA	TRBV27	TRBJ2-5	CASSPSVGLQETQYF	TGTGCCAGCAGTCCCTCGGTGGGACTCCAAGAGACCCAGTACTTC
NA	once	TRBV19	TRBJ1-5	CASISPGATQPQHF	TGTGCCAGTATCTCACCGGGTGCGACTCAGCCCCAGCATTTT
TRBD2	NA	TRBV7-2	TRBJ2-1	CASSLELAGSGPYNEQFF	TGTGCCAGCAGCTTAGAACTAGCGGGATCCGGTCCCTACAATGAGCAGTTCTTC
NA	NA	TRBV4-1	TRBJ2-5	CASSDGQIPGIQYF	TGCGCCAGCAGCGACGGACAGATCCCAGGGATCCAGTACTTC
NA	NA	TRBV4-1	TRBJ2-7	CASSQDRGRGRKQYF	TGCGCCAGCAGCCAAGATAGGGGCAGGGGCAGGAAGCAGTACTTC
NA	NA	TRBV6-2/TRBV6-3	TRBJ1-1	CASSYSKGRNLNTEAFF	TGTGCCAGCAGTTACTCGAAAGGGAGGAACCTGAACACTGAAGCTTTCTTT
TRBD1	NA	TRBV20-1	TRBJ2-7	CSADRVGEQYF	TGCAGTGCCGACAGGGTTGGCGAGCAGTACTTC
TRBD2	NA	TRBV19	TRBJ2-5	CASTPRGLAFKETQYF	TGTGCCAGTACCCCTAGGGGACTAGCGTTTAAAGAGACCCAGTACTTC
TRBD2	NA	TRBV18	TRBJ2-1	CASSPLGTSGYNEQFF	TGTGCCAGCTCACCGTTGGGGACTAGCGGATACAATGAGCAGTTCTTC
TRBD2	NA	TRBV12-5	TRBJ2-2	CASGLGLAGVTGELFF	TGTGCTAGTGGCCTAGGACTAGCGGGAGTCACCGGGGAGCTGTTTTTT
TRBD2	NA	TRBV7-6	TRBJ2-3	CASSLAASGFSTDTQYF	TGTGCCAGCAGCTTAGCGGCTAGCGGGTTTAGCACAGATACGCAGTATTTT
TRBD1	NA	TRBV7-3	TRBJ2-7	CASSPGDRVGITGQYF	TGTGCCAGCAGCCCCGGGGACAGGGTCGGTATTACGGGGCAGTACTTC
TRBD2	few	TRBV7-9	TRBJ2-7	CASSSTSAYEQYF	TGTGCCAGCAGCTCTACTAGCGCCTACGAGCAGTACTTC
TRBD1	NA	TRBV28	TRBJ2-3	CASSLWSGQGGTDTQYF	TGTGCCAGCAGTTTATGGTCGGGACAGGGTGGTACAGATACGCAGTATTTT